This TCR beta chain was documented in a study of shared clonotypes between healthy human individuals. Study in general: Samples came from two female and a few male donors aged 18 to 49.

The study's findings and limits: Naive subsets generally exceeded memory subsets in estimated richness. Few donors limited the genetic and exposure-history diversity represented.

V lost 4 bases and J lost 0, with 14 bases in between. Looked up from germline, CDR1 is SGHNT and CDR2 is YYREEE (reference sequence). CDR3 length equals 16 residues. The protocol was immunoSEQ multiplex PCR, while the TCRdb copy is restricted to in-frame clones and leaves out a portion. The sample carries a few hundred thousand clones, approximately 70% recorded once. Comment on this clone: Its matching antigen is unknown.

Adult donors, all healthy and HIV-negative, had no recent acute infections or vaccinations. The specimen sequenced was memory CD4+ T cells sorted from blood. The subset here: CD45RA-negative fraction. The sequence derives from a man aged 30 to 45 in good health. This chain connects TRBV5-4 to TRBJ1-3, with D perhaps matching TRBD1 (5 bases). Written as DNA, the CDR3 is TGTGCCAGCAGCGGGCAGGGAACCAACTCTGGAAACACCATATATTTT. This sequence encodes CASSGQGTNSGNTIYF.